This record looks at one TCR beta chain sequence and its context. At one end the junction does not follow the germline gene, possibly because of a read error. These data belong to a study of T cell responses to AZD1222 COVID-19 vaccine. Assay used: immunoSEQ multiplex PCR; TCRdb lists only in-frame clones, some missing. The sample shows about 160,000 clones, more than 85% of them seen only once. Germline V gene lookup returns CDR1 MNHEY and CDR2 SMNVEV (reference sequence). The CDR3 consists of 15 residues. The sequence was collected from an adult in good health. The sample was peripheral blood, taken on day 0 of AZD1222 vaccination. The genes are TRBV27 and TRBJ1-2; D gene ambiguous. The CDR3 spells CASSLLPRSNYDYTF. CDR3 DNA sequence: TGTGCCAGCAGTTTATTGCCTAGATCTAACTATGACTACACCTTC.